The clone carrying this T cell receptor (beta chain) was counted between two and nine times. Its cognate antigen is unknown. The source of the sample is a study of beta chain features in type 1 diabetes. Background on the study: Patients did not differ from healthy donors in age, gender or cell yield. The study examined about 100 million sorted cells across all samples. General observations from the study: HLA effects on TCRB rearrangement stayed unresolved here.

TCRB transcripts that were expressed got sequenced, as all of the isolated RNA had been reverse transcribed. About 3.7 million reads per sample were averaged for naive, central memory and regulatory samples. Here immunoSEQ multiplex PCR was the method, and the copy in TCRdb shows in-frame clones only, minus some. The sample includes under 400,000 clones, roughly 12% of them seen just once. What was sequenced was naive CD4+ T cells from blood. This sequence was found in a young man in good health.

CDR3 coding DNA: TGTGCCAGCACCCCCCTTGCGGGACAGGGGGCCGGGGAGCTGTTTTTT. It codes for CASTPLAGQGAGELFF. The chain carries TRBV2 and TRBJ2-2; 11 bases agree with TRBD1. The CDR3 consists of 16 residues. V lost 7 bases, J lost 6 bases, and 10 bases stayed unmatched. CDR1 SNHLY and CDR2 FYNNEI come from the germline V gene.